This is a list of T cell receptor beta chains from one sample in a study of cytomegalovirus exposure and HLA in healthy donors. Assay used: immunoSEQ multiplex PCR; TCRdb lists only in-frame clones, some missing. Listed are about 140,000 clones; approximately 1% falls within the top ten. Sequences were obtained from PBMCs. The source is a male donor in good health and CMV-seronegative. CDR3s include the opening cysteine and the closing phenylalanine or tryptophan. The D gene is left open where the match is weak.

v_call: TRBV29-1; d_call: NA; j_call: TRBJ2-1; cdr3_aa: CSAETPSGEPTYNEQFF; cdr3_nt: TGCAGCGCCGAGACACCTTCAGGGGAACCAACCTACAATGAGCAGTTCTTC
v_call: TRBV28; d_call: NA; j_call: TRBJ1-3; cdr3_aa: CATGEGNTIYF; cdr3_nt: TGTGCCACCGGTGAGGGAAACACCATATATTTT
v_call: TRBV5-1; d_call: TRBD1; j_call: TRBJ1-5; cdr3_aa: CASRRDRGEGQPQHF; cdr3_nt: TGCGCCAGCAGGCGGGACAGGGGTGAGGGGCAGCCCCAGCATTTT
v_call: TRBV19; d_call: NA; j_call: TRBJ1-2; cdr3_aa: CATFPTTGPFYGYTF; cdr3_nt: TGTGCCACGTTTCCGACGACAGGTCCCTTCTATGGCTACACCTTC
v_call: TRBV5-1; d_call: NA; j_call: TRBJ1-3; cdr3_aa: CASRDSTSRGNTIYF; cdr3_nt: TGCGCCAGCAGAGACAGCACCAGTAGAGGAAACACCATATATTTT
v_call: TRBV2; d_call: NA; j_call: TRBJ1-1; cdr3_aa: CASSTGMNTEAFF; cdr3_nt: TGTGCCAGCAGCACAGGCATGAACACTGAAGCTTTCTTT
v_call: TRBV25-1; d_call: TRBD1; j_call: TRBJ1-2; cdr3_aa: CASQRPGGDYGYTF; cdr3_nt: TGTGCCTCTCAACGTCCAGGGGGCGACTATGGCTACACCTTC
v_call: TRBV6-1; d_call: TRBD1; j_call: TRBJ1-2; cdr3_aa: CASSEFQGDYTF; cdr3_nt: TGTGCCAGCAGTGAATTTCAGGGGGACTACACCTTC
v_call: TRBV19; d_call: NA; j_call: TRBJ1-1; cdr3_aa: CASSVGRGGGTEAFF; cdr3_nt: TGTGCCAGTAGCGTGGGTCGGGGGGGCGGGACTGAAGCTTTCTTT
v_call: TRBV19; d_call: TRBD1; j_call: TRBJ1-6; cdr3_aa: CASTPTGGGSPLHF; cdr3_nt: TGTGCCAGTACCCCGACAGGGGGCGGCTCACCCCTCCACTTT
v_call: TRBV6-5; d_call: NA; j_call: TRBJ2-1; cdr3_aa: CASSYTGRVNEQFF; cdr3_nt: TGTGCCAGCAGTTACACCGGGAGAGTCAATGAGCAGTTCTTC
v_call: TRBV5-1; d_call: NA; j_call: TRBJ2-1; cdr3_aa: CASSLVTTDANEQFF; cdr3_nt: TGCGCCAGCAGCTTGGTGACTACCGACGCCAATGAGCAGTTCTTC
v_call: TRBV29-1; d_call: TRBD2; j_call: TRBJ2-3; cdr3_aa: CSVPGGNYTQYF; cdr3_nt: TGCAGCGTTCCGGGGGGGAATTATACGCAGTATTTT
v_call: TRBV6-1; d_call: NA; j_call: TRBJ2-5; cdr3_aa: CASSEEVAYQETQYF; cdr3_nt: TGTGCCAGCAGTGAAGAGGTAGCGTACCAAGAGACCCAGTACTTC
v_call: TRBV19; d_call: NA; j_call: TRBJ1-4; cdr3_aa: CASSMLQGRNEKLFF; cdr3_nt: TGTGCCAGTAGTATGTTGCAGGGGAGAAATGAAAAACTGTTTTTT
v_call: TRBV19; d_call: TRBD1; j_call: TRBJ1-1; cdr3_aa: CASSIRGQGGTEAFF; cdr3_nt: TGTGCCAGTAGTATACGTGGACAGGGTGGAACTGAAGCTTTCTTT
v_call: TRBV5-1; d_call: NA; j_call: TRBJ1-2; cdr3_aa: CASSFVGEGYGYTF; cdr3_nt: TGCGCCAGCAGCTTCGTCGGGGAAGGGTATGGCTACACCTTC
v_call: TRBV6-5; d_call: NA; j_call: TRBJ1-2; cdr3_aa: CASSPGGGRYGYTF; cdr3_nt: TGTGCCAGCAGTCCTGGCGGGGGGCGTTATGGCTACACCTTC
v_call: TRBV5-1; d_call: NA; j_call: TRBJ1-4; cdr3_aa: CASSLGRGDEKLFF; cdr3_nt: TGCGCCAGCAGCTTAGGCAGGGGAGATGAAAAACTGTTTTTT
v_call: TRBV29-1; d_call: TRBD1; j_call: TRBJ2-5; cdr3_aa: CSVPMDRVETQYF; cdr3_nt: TGCAGCGTTCCGATGGACAGGGTAGAGACCCAGTACTTC
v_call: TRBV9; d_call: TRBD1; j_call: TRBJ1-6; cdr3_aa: CASSAGSTGTGGSPLHF; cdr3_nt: TGTGCCAGCAGCGCTGGAAGTACCGGGACAGGGGGCTCACCCCTCCACTTT
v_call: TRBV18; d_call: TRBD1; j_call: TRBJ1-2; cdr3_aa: CASSPETGDHYGYTF; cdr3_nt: TGTGCCAGCTCACCCGAAACAGGGGACCACTATGGCTACACCTTC
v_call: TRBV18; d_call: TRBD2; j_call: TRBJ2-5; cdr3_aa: CASSLDSGGGETQYF; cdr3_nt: TGTGCCAGCTCACTGGATAGCGGGGGTGGAGAGACCCAGTACTTC
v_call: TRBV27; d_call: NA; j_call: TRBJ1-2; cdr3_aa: CASSLRQDRNIGYGYTF; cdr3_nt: TGTGCCAGCAGTTTGCGCCAGGATAGGAACATAGGCTATGGCTACACCTTC
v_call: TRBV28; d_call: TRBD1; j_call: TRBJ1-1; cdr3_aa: CASRPTGGTEAFF; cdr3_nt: TGTGCCAGCAGGCCGACAGGGGGCACTGAAGCTTTCTTT
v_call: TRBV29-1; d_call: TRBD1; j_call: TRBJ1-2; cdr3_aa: CSVRSTGDNSNYGYTF; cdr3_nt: TGCAGCGTTCGGTCAACAGGGGACAACTCTAACTATGGCTACACCTTC
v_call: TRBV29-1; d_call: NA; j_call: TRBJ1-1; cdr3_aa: CSVEGGEGTEAFF; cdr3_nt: TGCAGCGTTGAAGGGGGGGAAGGGACTGAAGCTTTCTTT
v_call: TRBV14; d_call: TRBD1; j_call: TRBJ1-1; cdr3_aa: CASSQADGDRGYTEAFF; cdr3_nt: TGTGCCAGCAGCCAAGCCGACGGTGACAGGGGGTACACTGAAGCTTTCTTT
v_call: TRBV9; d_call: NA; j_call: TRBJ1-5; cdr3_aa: CASSPTGYSNQPQHF; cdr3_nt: TGTGCCAGCAGCCCTACAGGCTACAGCAATCAGCCCCAGCATTTT
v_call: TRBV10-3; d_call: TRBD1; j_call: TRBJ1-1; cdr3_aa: CAITVTGGTEAFF; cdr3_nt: TGTGCCATCACCGTAACAGGGGGCACTGAAGCTTTCTTT
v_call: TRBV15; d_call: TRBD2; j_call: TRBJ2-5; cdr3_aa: CATSRDGPGGPSTQYF; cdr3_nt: TGTGCCACCAGCAGAGATGGCCCGGGAGGGCCGAGTACCCAGTACTTC
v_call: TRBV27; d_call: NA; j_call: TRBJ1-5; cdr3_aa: CASSLSSLGSQPQHF; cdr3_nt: TGTGCCAGCAGTTTATCGTCCCTGGGGAGCCAGCCCCAGCATTTT
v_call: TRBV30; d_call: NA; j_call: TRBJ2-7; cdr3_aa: CAWKGAGRGIIEQYF; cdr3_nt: TGTGCCTGGAAGGGTGCGGGCAGGGGAATAATCGAGCAGTACTTC
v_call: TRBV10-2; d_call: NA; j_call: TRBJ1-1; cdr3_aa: CASSRGNTEAFF; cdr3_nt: TGCGCCAGCAGTCGGGGGAACACTGAAGCTTTCTTT
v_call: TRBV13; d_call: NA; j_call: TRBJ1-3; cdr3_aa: CASRSPGEAGNTIYF; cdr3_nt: TGTGCCAGCAGATCCCCAGGGGAAGCTGGAAACACCATATATTTT
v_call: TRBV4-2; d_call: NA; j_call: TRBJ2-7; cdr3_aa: CASSQVYSSYEQYF; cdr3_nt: TGTGCCAGCAGCCAAGTCTACAGCTCCTACGAGCAGTACTTC
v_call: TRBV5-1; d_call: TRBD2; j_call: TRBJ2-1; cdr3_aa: CASSLGAGGPRDNEQFF; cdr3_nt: TGCGCCAGCAGCTTGGGAGCGGGAGGGCCTAGGGACAATGAGCAGTTCTTC
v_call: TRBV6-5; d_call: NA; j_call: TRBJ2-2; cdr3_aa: CASSSTVNTGELFF; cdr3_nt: TGTGCCAGCAGTTCTACAGTGAACACCGGGGAGCTGTTTTTT
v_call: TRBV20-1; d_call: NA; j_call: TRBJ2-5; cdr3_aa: CSAAVQETQYF; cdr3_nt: TGCAGTGCTGCAGTTCAAGAGACCCAGTACTTC
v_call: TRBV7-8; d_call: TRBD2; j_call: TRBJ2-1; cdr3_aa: CASSLVGLAGERAFF; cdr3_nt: TGTGCCAGCAGCTTAGTTGGACTAGCGGGGGAGAGAGCGTTCTTC
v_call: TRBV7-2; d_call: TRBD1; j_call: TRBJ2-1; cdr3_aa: CASSSRTGGEQFF; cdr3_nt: TGTGCCAGCAGCTCCCGCACAGGGGGTGAGCAGTTCTTC
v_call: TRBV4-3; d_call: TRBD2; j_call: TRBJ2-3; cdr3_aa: CASSQEEGSGGATDTQYF; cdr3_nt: TGCGCCAGCAGCCAAGAGGAGGGTAGCGGGGGGGCGACAGATACGCAGTATTTT
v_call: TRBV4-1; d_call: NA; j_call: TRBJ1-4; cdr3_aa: CASSQDSDRITLNEKLFF; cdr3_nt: TGCGCCAGCAGCCAAGACTCAGACAGGATAACCCTTAATGAAAAACTGTTTTTT
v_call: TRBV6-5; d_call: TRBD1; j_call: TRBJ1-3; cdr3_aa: CASRSDRGILNTIYF; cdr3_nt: TGTGCCAGCAGGTCGGACAGGGGGATATTGAACACCATATATTTT
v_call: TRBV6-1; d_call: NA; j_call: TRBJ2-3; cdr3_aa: CASSEAPRTDSTDTQYF; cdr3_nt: TGTGCCAGCAGTGAAGCGCCGAGGACAGATAGCACAGATACGCAGTATTTT
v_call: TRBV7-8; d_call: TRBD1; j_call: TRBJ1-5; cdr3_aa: CASSLETGFQPQHF; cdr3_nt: TGTGCCAGCAGCTTAGAGACAGGGTTTCAGCCCCAGCATTTT
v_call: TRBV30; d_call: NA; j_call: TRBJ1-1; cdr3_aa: CAWSGLAEAFF; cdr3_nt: TGTGCCTGGAGCGGTCTAGCTGAAGCTTTCTTT
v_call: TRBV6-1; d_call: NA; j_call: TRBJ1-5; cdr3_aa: CASSVRHNQPQHF; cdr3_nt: TGTGCCAGCAGTGTGAGACACAATCAGCCCCAGCATTTT
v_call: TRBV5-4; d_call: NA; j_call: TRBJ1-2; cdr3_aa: CASSSPTGLLDYGYTF; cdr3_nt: TGTGCCAGCAGCTCTCCCACAGGGCTGCTAGACTATGGCTACACCTTC
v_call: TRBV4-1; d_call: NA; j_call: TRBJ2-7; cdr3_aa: CASSQEPSRGSYEQYF; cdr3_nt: TGCGCCAGCAGCCAAGAGCCCAGCAGGGGCTCCTACGAGCAGTACTTC
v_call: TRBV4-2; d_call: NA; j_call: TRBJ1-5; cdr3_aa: CASSQEAGETPQHF; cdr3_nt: TGTGCCAGCAGCCAAGAGGCAGGGGAGACGCCCCAGCATTTT